The 14 T cell receptor beta chains listed next were all sequenced from one sample in a study of OX40 agonist ivuxolimab in advanced cancers. The repertoire was sequenced with immunoSEQ multiplex PCR; TCRdb's copy has only in-frame clones and lacks some. The table has some 83,000 clones, roughly 90% seen once; the top ten hold less than 0.75%. Specimen: CD4+ or CD8+ T cells sorted from blood, collected in a trial of the OX40 agonist ivuxolimab. Receptors originate from an adult with an advanced solid tumor such as melanoma, head and neck, liver or kidney cancer.

With regard to this clone: The same CDR3 can be traced to other DNA sequences in this sample. The rearrangement links TRBV14 to TRBJ2-1, with 10 bases fitting TRBD2. The germline V gene encodes CDR1 SGHDN and CDR2 FVKESK. This CDR3 contains 15 residues. The V and J ends lost 0 bases and 4 bases, in that order; junction bases with no gene match: 0. This chain's CDR3 is CASSQEAGGYNEQFF. CDR3 bases: TGTGCCAGCAGCCAAGAAGCGGGAGGGTACAATGAGCAGTTCTTC.

The chain is built from TRBV2 and TRBJ1-3, with D possibly being TRBD1 (6 bases). The length of the CDR3 is 15 residues. Looked up from germline, CDR1 is SNHLY and CDR2 is FYNNEI. V dropped 3 bases and J dropped 0 bases, with 9 bases sitting between them. The CDR3 here is CASSEWGHSGNTIYF. CDR3 sequence (DNA): TGTGCCAGCAGTGAGTGGGGGCACTCTGGAAACACCATATATTTT. The entire variable domain, with the rest obtained from reference TRBV2 and TRBJ1-3, is as follows: EPEVTQTPSHQVTQMGQEVILRCVPISNHLYFYWYRQILGQKVEFLVSFYNNEISEKSEIFDDQFSVERPDGSNFTLKIRSTKLEDSAMYFCASSEWGHSGNTIYFGEGSWLTVV.

The J gene is TRBJ2-7, the V gene TRBV6-6; D is unresolved. Trimming left V 2 bases short and J 3 bases short, with 8 bases between. From germline, CDR1 is MNHNY and CDR2 SVGAGI (reference sequence). The CDR3 sequence is 13 residues long. The CDR3 protein is CASSYAEVYEQYF. In DNA form, the CDR3 reads TGTGCCAGCAGTTACGCGGAAGTCTACGAGCAGTACTTC.

The chain carries TRBV28 and TRBJ2-3; no firm D call. V lost 3 bases, J lost 2 bases, and 15 bases lay in between. Germline V lookup: CDR1 MDHEN, CDR2 SYDVKM. CDR3 length: 16 residues. The CDR3 DNA follows: TGTGCCAGCAGTTTGGGCCTGTTAGCCCTCACAGATACGCAGTATTTT. Protein sequence: CASSLGLLALTDTQYF.

The chain has TRBV6-5 and TRBJ1-4; D possibly corresponds to TRBD1 (6 bases). V lost 6 bases and J lost 7, with 12 bases in between. CDR1 is MNHEY, CDR2 SVGAGI, per germline. The CDR3 spans 13 residues. CDR3 sequence (DNA): TGTGCCAGCAGACAGGGTATGGGTGAAAAACTGTTTTTT. This codes for CASRQGMGEKLFF.

This chain connects TRBV10-3 to TRBJ1-5; TRBD1 agrees at 8 bases. V lost 6 bases to trimming and J lost 5 bases; unmatched junction nucleotides: 9. Germline CDR1 is ENHRY and CDR2 is SYGVKD. CDR3 length equals 15 residues. CDR3 coding DNA: TGTGCCATCAGGGCAGGGGGCGGGGGAGATCAGCCCCAGCATTTT. This codes for CAIRAGGGGDQPQHF.

This clone was found a few times. J is TRBJ2-7 and V is TRBV5-6; TRBD1 matches 9 bases. Looked up from germline, CDR1 is SGHDT and CDR2 is YYEEEE. V dropped 2 bases and J dropped 4; count of bases not matched to a gene: 7. This CDR3 is 15 amino acids long. CDR3 region: CASSLGDRVYYEQYF. CDR3 sequence (DNA): TGTGCCAGCAGCTTAGGGGACAGGGTTTATTACGAGCAGTACTTC. Full variable domain (rest looked up from reference TRBV5-6 and TRBJ2-7): DAGVTQSPTHLIKTRGQQVTLRCSPKSGHDTVSWYQQALGQGPQFIFQYYEEEERQRGNFPDRFSGHQFPNYSSELNVNALLLGDSALYLCASSLGDRVYYEQYFGPGTRLTVT.

V and J are TRBV7-3 and TRBJ2-1, with 10 bases that match TRBD2. The CDR3 is made up of 16 amino acids. The V gene end was trimmed by 4 bases and the J gene end by 7 bases; junction bases not matched to a gene: 10. Germline V CDR1 and CDR2: SGHTA, FQGTGA. The CDR3 region has the DNA TGTGCCAGCAGCTACGAGCGGGAGGGCCCGGGTAATGAGCAGTTCTTC. It codes for CASSYEREGPGNEQFF.

As to this clone: Relative to the germline gene, one junction end is altered; a read error may explain this. V is TRBV7-2 and J is TRBJ1-4; the D gene is possibly TRBD1 (5 bases). The CDR3 runs 13 residues. The V gene's germline CDR1 is SGHTA and CDR2 FQGNSA. CDR3 in amino acids: CASNLRGGEKLFF. CDR3 nucleotide sequence: TGTGCCAGCAACTTAAGGGGAGGGGAAAAACTGTTTTTT.

This clone appeared once. The chain links TRBV7-3 to TRBJ2-1; 9 bases align to TRBD2. The V and J ends lost 2 bases and 3 bases, in that order; junction bases with no gene match: 8. The CDR3 runs to 17 residues. Germline V gives CDR1 SGHTA, CDR2 FQGTGA. The CDR3, as DNA: TGTGCCAGCAGCTTATGGCCCGGACTAGCGATCTACAATGAGCAGTTCTTC. This sequence encodes CASSLWPGLAIYNEQFF.

The chain employs TRBV7-2 and TRBJ2-3, with D possibly being TRBD2 (5 bases). V was clipped by 5 bases and J by 6 bases, with 18 bases between them. Germline assignment: CDR1 SGHTA and CDR2 FQGNSA. CDR3 length equals 15 residues. DNA for the CDR3: TGTGCCAGCAGCCCGAGGACTGGAAAGTTGGATACGCAGTATTTT. Translating gives CASSPRTGKLDTQYF.

The chain links TRBV28 to TRBJ2-3; 9 bases map to TRBD1. CDR3 length equals 16 residues. Trimming at V came to 6 bases and at J to 2 bases, leaving 9 bases not matched to a gene. Germline CDR1 and CDR2: MDHEN and SYDVKM. This CDR3 is CASRRFGQGNTDTQYF. The CDR3 DNA follows: TGTGCCAGCAGGCGCTTCGGACAGGGGAACACAGATACGCAGTATTTT. The full variable domain, rest sourced from reference TRBV28 and TRBJ2-3, is DVKVTQSSRYLVKRTGEKVFLECVQDMDHENMFWYRQDPGLGLRLIYFSYDVKMKEKGDIPEGYSVSREKKERFSLILESASTNQTSMYLCASRRFGQGNTDTQYFGPGTRLTVL.

The J gene is TRBJ2-4, the V gene TRBV6-5; unclear D gene. The CDR3 covers 15 residues. From germline, CDR1 is MNHEY and CDR2 SVGAGI. Trimming cost V 7 bases and J 3 bases, with 16 bases left between them. As DNA, the CDR3 is TGTGCCAGCACCCTATCTAGGGTAGGCAAAAACATTCAGTACTTC. It encodes CASTLSRVGKNIQYF.

The chain carries TRBV11-2 and TRBJ2-3; no reliable D call. Germline assignment: CDR1 SGHAT and CDR2 FQNNGV. V shed 3 bases and J shed 5 bases, with 12 bases lying between them. The CDR3 is 14 residues long. The CDR3 nucleotides read TGTGCCAGCAGCTTTCGGTGGGTGGAAGATACGCAGTATTTT. It is translated as CASSFRWVEDTQYF.